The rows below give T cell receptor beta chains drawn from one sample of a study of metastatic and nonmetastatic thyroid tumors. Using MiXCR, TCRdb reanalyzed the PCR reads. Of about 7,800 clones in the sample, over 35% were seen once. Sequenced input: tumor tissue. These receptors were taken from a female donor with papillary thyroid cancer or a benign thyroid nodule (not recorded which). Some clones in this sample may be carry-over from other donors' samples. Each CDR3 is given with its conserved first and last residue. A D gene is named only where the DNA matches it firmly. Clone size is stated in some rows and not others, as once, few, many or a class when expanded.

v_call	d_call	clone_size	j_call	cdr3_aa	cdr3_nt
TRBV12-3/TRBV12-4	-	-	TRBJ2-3	CASSLGSGSPGGDDTQYF	TGTGCCAGCAGCCTTGGGTCAGGGTCCCCGGGGGGCGACGATACGCAGTATTTT
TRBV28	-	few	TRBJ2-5	CAIMAEETQYF	TGTGCCATCATGGCGGAGGAGACCCAGTACTTC
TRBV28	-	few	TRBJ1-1	CASSFSGTPEAFF	TGTGCCAGCAGTTTTTCTGGGACCCCTGAAGCTTTCTTT
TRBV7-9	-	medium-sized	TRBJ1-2	CASSSAYGYTF	TGTGCCAGCAGCTCCGCCTATGGCTACACCTTC
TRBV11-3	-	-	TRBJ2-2	CASRRDVNTGELFF	TGTGCCAGCAGACGGGACGTCAACACCGGGGAGCTGTTTTTT
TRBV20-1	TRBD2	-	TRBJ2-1	CSARDLNSGGSYNEQFF	TGCAGTGCTAGAGATCTAAATAGCGGGGGCTCCTACAATGAGCAGTTCTTC
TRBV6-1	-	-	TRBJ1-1	CASRERGGTEAFF	TGTGCCAGCAGGGAAAGGGGAGGGACTGAAGCTTTCTTT
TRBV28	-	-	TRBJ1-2	CAIRRTGTPGYTF	TGTGCCATCAGACGCACCGGGACTCCAGGCTACACCTTC
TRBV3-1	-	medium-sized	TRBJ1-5	CATNYSNQPQHF	TGTGCCACCAATTATAGCAATCAGCCCCAGCATTTT
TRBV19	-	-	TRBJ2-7	CASSLVQVAYEQYF	TGTGCCAGTAGTTTGGTACAGGTGGCGTACGAGCAGTACTTC
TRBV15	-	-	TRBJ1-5	CATSETGGGAQHF	TGTGCCACCAGCGAGACTGGAGGGGGAGCCCAGCATTTT
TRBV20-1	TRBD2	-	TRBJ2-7	CSAVSTSGFSYEQYF	TGCAGTGCCGTCTCGACTAGCGGGTTTTCCTACGAGCAGTACTTC
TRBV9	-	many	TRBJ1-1	CASSATLNTEAFF	TGTGCCAGCAGCGCGACATTGAACACTGAAGCTTTCTTT
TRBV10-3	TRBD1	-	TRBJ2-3	CAISVGDRGSEDKQYF	TGTGCCATCAGTGTAGGGGACAGGGGTTCCGAAGATAAGCAGTATTTT
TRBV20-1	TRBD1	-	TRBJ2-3	CSASDRKKSTDTQYF	TGCAGTGCTTCGGACAGGAAAAAAAGCACAGATACGCAGTATTTT
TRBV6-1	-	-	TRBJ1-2	CASSEGNWGTYTF	TGTGCCAGCAGTGAAGGGAATTGGGGAACCTACACCTTC
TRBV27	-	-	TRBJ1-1	CASSLYLATEAFF	TGTGCCAGCAGTTTATACCTTGCTACTGAAGCTTTCTTT
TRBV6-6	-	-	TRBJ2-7	CASSYSKIPYEQYF	TGTGCCAGCAGTTACTCGAAGATCCCCTACGAGCAGTACTTC
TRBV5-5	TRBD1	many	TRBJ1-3	CASSLSQGASGNTIYF	TGTGCCAGCAGCCTTAGTCAGGGGGCATCTGGAAACACCATATATTTT
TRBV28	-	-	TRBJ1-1	CASSFASLQLGTEAFF	TGTGCCAGCAGTTTCGCATCCCTACAACTGGGAACTGAAGCTTTCTTT
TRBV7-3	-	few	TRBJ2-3	CASSYGGGGDTQYF	TGTGCCAGCAGCTATGGGGGCGGGGGAGATACGCAGTATTTT
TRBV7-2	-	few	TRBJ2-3	CASSLAPPLLSTDTQYF	TGTGCCAGCAGCCTAGCCCCCCCGCTACTTAGCACAGATACGCAGTATTTT
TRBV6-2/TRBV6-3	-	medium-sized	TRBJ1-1	CASSYTEVEAAFF	TGTGCCAGCAGTTACACCGAGGTGGAGGCAGCTTTCTTT
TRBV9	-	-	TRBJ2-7	CASSVDGGTNYEQYF	TGTGCCAGCAGCGTAGATGGAGGGACGAACTACGAGCAGTACTTC
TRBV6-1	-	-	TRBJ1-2	CASNAGYGYTF	TGTGCCAGCAATGCGGGCTATGGCTACACCTTC
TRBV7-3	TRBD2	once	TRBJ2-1	CASSLSTRGRLAGGNEQFF	TGTGCCAGCAGCTTAAGTACCCGAGGCCGACTAGCGGGAGGCAATGAGCAGTTCTTC
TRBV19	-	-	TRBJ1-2	CASGKGGAGGYTF	TGTGCCAGCGGAAAGGGGGGGGCCGGTGGCTACACCTTC
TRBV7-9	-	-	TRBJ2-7	CASSLALGEQYF	TGTGCCAGCAGCTTAGCGTTAGGGGAGCAGTACTTC
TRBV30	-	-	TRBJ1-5	CTWSALPAVSGPQHF	TGTACCTGGAGTGCCCTGCCGGCGGTATCAGGGCCCCAGCATTTT
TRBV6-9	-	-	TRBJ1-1	CASSYRSTEAFF	TGTGCCAGCAGTTATCGTAGCACTGAAGCTTTCTTT
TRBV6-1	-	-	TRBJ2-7	CASSPRSPPYEQYF	TGTGCCAGCAGTCCCCGGTCCCCACCCTACGAGCAGTACTTC
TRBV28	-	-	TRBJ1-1	CASSLGHSEAFF	TGTGCCAGCAGTTTGGGACACTCAGAAGCTTTCTTT
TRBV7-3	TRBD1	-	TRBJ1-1	CASSDTGEGEAFF	TGTGCCAGCAGCGACACAGGGGAGGGGGAAGCTTTCTTT
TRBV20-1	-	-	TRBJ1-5	CSAWGAGNQPQHF	TGCAGTGCTTGGGGGGCAGGCAATCAGCCCCAGCATTTT
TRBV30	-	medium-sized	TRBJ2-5	CAWSVHGSQETQYF	TGTGCCTGGAGTGTACATGGAAGCCAAGAGACCCAGTACTTC
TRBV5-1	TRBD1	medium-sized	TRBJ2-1	CASTIGDSSYNEQFF	TGCGCCAGCACCATTGGGGACAGCTCCTACAATGAGCAGTTCTTC
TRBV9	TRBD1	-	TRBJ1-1	CASSVGTGGFAFF	TGTGCCAGCAGCGTTGGGACAGGGGGCTTTGCTTTCTTT
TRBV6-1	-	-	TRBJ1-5	CASSVEGGNQPQHF	TGTGCCAGCAGTGTGGAGGGCGGCAATCAGCCCCAGCATTTT
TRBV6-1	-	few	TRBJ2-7	CASSIVAAAYEQYF	TGTGCCAGCAGTATAGTAGCGGCTGCCTACGAGCAGTACTTC
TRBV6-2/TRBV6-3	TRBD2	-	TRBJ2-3	CVSTTGGTTDTQYF	TGTGTCAGCACTACGGGAGGCACCACAGATACGCAGTATTTT
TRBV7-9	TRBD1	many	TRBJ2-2	CASRGPGTGSGELFF	TGTGCCAGCAGGGGCCCCGGGACAGGGTCCGGGGAGCTGTTTTTT
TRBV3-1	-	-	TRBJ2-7	CASIPASYEQYF	TGTGCCAGCATCCCCGCGAGCTACGAGCAGTACTTC
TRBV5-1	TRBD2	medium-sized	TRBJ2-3	CASSLLAGDSTDTQYF	TGCGCCAGCAGCTTGCTAGCGGGAGATAGCACAGATACGCAGTATTTT
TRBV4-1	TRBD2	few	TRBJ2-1	CASSQGWTSGIYRQFF	TGCGCCAGCAGCCAAGGTTGGACTAGCGGGATTTATCGTCAGTTCTTC
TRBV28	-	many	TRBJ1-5	CASSLTGSNQPQHF	TGTGCCAGCAGTTTAACGGGGTCTAATCAGCCCCAGCATTTT